This T cell receptor (beta chain) was identified during a study of a mutant IDH1 vaccine in newly diagnosed glioma. At the level of the study: Radiotherapy alone preceded vaccination by 4-6 weeks; alternatively, vaccination started with temozolomide cycles. Every participant had undergone radiotherapy, temozolomide, or both before, and most underwent both.

Trimming pared 10 bases from V and 3 bases from J, leaving 7 bases between. Germline-derived CDR1 and CDR2 are MDHEN and SYDVKM. The CDR3 sequence is 10 residues long. The time point is: week 35, safety follow-up. With topical imiquimod, each dose of the vaccine consisted of 300 ug of mutant IDH1 20-mer peptide. Measured with immunoSEQ multiplex PCR; TCRdb has only the in-frame clones, and not every one. The table includes about 68,000 clones, 84% detected once. Of note for this clone: What it binds is not known.

The sample was PBMCs, taken from a glioma patient whose treatment included an IDH1 peptide vaccine. The chain joins TRBV28 to TRBJ2-7, with unresolved D. This TCR came from a man between 18 and 29 years old with glioma. As DNA, the CDR3 is TGTGCCATTCTGTGCTACGAGCAGTACTTC. Its translation is CAILCYEQYF.